These 19 T cell receptor beta chains came from one sample sequenced in a study of shared T cell receptors in the human thymus. The repertoire was sequenced with immunoSEQ multiplex PCR; TCRdb's copy has only in-frame clones and lacks some. The data hold some 720,000 clones, with around nine tenths observed a single time. These data are also associated with another study on human thymus T cells.

Sequenced sample: thymocytes. These receptors originate from a boy less than two years old with a congenital heart defect.

The rearrangement links TRBV7-9 to TRBJ1-1; 7 positions agree with TRBD1. Germline lookup yields CDR1 SEHNR and CDR2 FQNEAQ (reference sequence). The trim removed 5 bases at V and 8 bases at J, leaving 11 bases unmatched. The CDR3 totals 14 residues. The CDR3 spells CASSPRDRAQEAFF. CDR3 in DNA: TGTGCCAGCAGCCCCCGTGACAGGGCTCAGGAAGCTTTCTTT.

The chain's CDR3 is CASSSRVQETQYF. DNA of the CDR3: TGTGCCAGCAGCTCTAGAGTCCAAGAGACCCAGTACTTC. This chain joins TRBV6-5 and TRBJ2-5; unclear D gene. The CDR3 extends over 13 amino acids. V was shortened by 6 bases and J by 1 base, with 9 bases between the two germline ends. Germline V gives CDR1 MNHEY, CDR2 SVGAGI.

This sequence joins TRBV7-6 and TRBJ2-7, with a tentative D call TRBD2 (6 bases). V gave up 1 base and J gave up 5 bases, with 18 bases separating them. CDR3 length: 16 residues. Germline-derived CDR1 and CDR2 are SGHVS and FNYEAQ. CDR3 loop: CASSLERGSRRDEQYF. The CDR3 nucleotides read TGTGCCAGCAGCTTAGAACGGGGGTCGCGTCGAGACGAGCAGTACTTC.

V gene TRBV4-3 combines with J gene TRBJ2-5; 7 positions agree with TRBD1. The CDR3 spans 19 residues. V was pared by 1 base and J by 7 bases, with 21 bases of the junction left unmatched. The V gene's germline CDR1 is LGHNA and CDR2 YSLEER. The chain's CDR3 is CASSQVKTDGDRVIGTQYF. CDR3 nucleotides: TGCGCCAGCAGCCAAGTCAAGACAGACGGGGACAGAGTAATAGGGACCCAGTACTTC.

The chain uses TRBV28 and TRBJ2-1; 11 bases line up with TRBD2. Germline CDR1 and CDR2: MDHEN and SYDVKM. The junction had 14 bases not matched to a gene; V was cut back by 8 bases and J by 8 bases. The CDR3 length is 16 residues. The CDR3 nucleotides read TGTGCCAGCGACCCGACTAGCGGGAATACCTGGCATGAGCAGTTCTTC. It translates to CASDPTSGNTWHEQFF.

The chain is built from TRBV5-1 and TRBJ2-3; the match to TRBD2 covers 11 bases. V shed 3 bases, J shed 2 bases, and the junction held 5 bases outside the gene matches. The CDR3 contains 16 residues. CDR1 and CDR2 (germline): SGHRS, YFSETQ. CDR3 amino acids: CASSSGTSGHTDTQYF. For the CDR3, the DNA is TGCGCCAGCAGCTCCGGGACTAGCGGACACACAGATACGCAGTATTTT.

V and J are TRBV19 and TRBJ2-1, with D possibly being TRBD2 (5 bases). CDR1 and CDR2 (germline): LNHDA, SQIVND (reference sequence). The CDR3 loop spans 15 amino acids. V shed 3 bases and J shed 4 bases, with 13 bases lying between them. The CDR3 region has the DNA TGTGCCAGTAGTATTTGGGGAGTCCGGTACAATGAGCAGTTCTTC. This codes for CASSIWGVRYNEQFF.

V is TRBV6-1 and J is TRBJ2-7, with 7 bases that match TRBD2. This CDR3 has 15 amino acids. Germline V CDR1 and CDR2: MNHNS, SASEGT. J lost 4 bases, V lost 2 bases, and 8 bases had no gene match. The CDR3 DNA sequence: TGTGCCAGCAGTGAACCAGGGACTAAACCGTACGAGCAGTACTTC. It translates to CASSEPGTKPYEQYF.

This chain connects TRBV27 to TRBJ2-7; a weak D match, TRBD2 (6 bases). Per germline, CDR1 MNHEY and CDR2 SMNVEV (reference sequence). The CDR3 extends over 14 amino acids. V was shortened by 1 base and J by 7 bases, with 14 bases between the two germline ends. CDR3 nucleotide sequence: TGTGCCAGCAGTTTATTTGGACTGGGGGGTGAGCAGTACTTC. Translating gives CASSLFGLGGEQYF.

This clone turned up a few times. The junction departs from germline at one end; a sequencing error may be responsible. The chain combines TRBV7-7 with TRBJ2-2; TRBD2 aligns across 7 bases. The CDR3 runs to 15 residues. Germline V gene sequence: CDR1 SSHAT, CDR2 FNYEAQ (reference sequence). The CDR3 nucleotides read TGTGCTAGCAGCCCACCCCCGGGAGGAACCGGGGAGCTGTTTTTT. This translates into CASSPPPGGTGELFF.

V is TRBV30 and J is TRBJ2-7; D is unresolved. CDR1 is GTSNPN and CDR2 is SVGIG in the germline V gene (reference sequence). CDR3 size: 12 residues. Between the trimmed V and J ends, which lost 0 bases and 6 bases, there was a span of 9 bases. The CDR3 is CAWSVPPGEQYF. In DNA, the CDR3 is TGTGCCTGGAGTGTTCCCCCAGGCGAGCAGTACTTC.

The chain combines TRBV9 with TRBJ2-2, with D perhaps TRBD1 (6 bases). Trimming left V 4 bases short and J 7 bases short, with 20 bases between. The CDR3 length is 16 residues. Germline V gives CDR1 SGDLS, CDR2 YYNGEE. The chain's CDR3 is CASSPTRGEGRGELFF. CDR3 coding DNA: TGTGCCAGCAGCCCCACCAGGGGAGAGGGACGCGGGGAGCTGTTTTTT.

The rearrangement uses TRBV11-2 and TRBJ2-1; TRBD1 might be the D (6 bases). The CDR3 is made up of 14 amino acids. Germline assignment: CDR1 SGHAT and CDR2 FQNNGV. V lost 1 base and J 8 bases, leaving 12 bases between the germline ends. The CDR3 loop is CASSLVRWGHEQFF. The CDR3 region has the DNA TGTGCCAGCAGCTTAGTCCGGTGGGGGCATGAGCAGTTCTTC.

The V gene is TRBV16, the J gene TRBJ2-1; no definite D call. The CDR3 is 17 residues long. Looked up from germline, CDR1 is KGHSY and CDR2 is FQNENV. V was clipped by 0 bases and J by 9 bases, with 21 bases between them. The DNA of the CDR3 is TGTGCCAGCAGCCAATCAGGTAGCCGGGTTTTTTGTCTTGAGCAGTTCTTC. Amino acids: CASSQSGSRVFCLEQFF.

This rearrangement joins TRBV29-1 to TRBJ2-2; 10 nucleotides agree with TRBD2. The CDR3 runs 14 residues. The germline V gene encodes CDR1 SQVTM and CDR2 ANQGSEA. J gave up 1 base and V 7 bases, and 3 bases lay outside the gene matches. CDR3: CSGRTSGNTGELFF. The CDR3 DNA reads as TGCAGCGGTCGGACTAGCGGGAACACCGGGGAGCTGTTTTTT.

The chain combines TRBV6-4 with TRBJ2-1; 8 bases match TRBD1. Per germline, CDR1 MRHNA and CDR2 SNTAGT. V lost 6 bases to trimming and J lost 6 bases; unmatched junction nucleotides: 4. The length of the CDR3 is 13 residues. CDR3: CASSSTGVNEQFF. In DNA form, the CDR3 reads TGTGCCAGCAGCTCGACAGGGGTCAATGAGCAGTTCTTC.

The chain recombines TRBV19 with TRBJ2-5, with 7 positions matching TRBD1. The CDR3 contains 14 residues. Per the germline V gene, CDR1 is LNHDA and CDR2 is SQIVND (reference sequence). The trim removed 6 bases at V and 6 bases at J, leaving 10 bases unmatched. The CDR3 loop is CASSVTQGRQTQYF. The CDR3, as DNA: TGTGCCAGTAGCGTGACACAGGGGCGACAGACCCAGTACTTC.

The chain is built from TRBV5-1 and TRBJ2-3, with D possibly TRBD2 on 5 matching bases. The V gene's germline CDR1 is SGHRS and CDR2 YFSETQ. Trimming shortened V by 2 bases and J by 2 bases, and 15 bases separated the two germline ends. This CDR3 contains 16 residues. CDR3 in amino acids: CASSLGEGRDTDTQYF. The CDR3 DNA reads TGCGCCAGCAGCTTAGGAGAGGGCCGCGACACAGATACGCAGTATTTT.

Written as DNA, the CDR3 is TGTGCCATCAGTGAGTTAGCACTGGATTTCCGCTCCTACAATGAGCAGTTCTTC. It yields the protein CAISELALDFRSYNEQFF. The V and J genes are TRBV10-3 and TRBJ2-1; D is undetermined. There are 18 residues in the CDR3. Germline V CDR1 and CDR2: ENHRY, SYGVKD. V lost 1 base and J lost 0, with 16 bases in between.